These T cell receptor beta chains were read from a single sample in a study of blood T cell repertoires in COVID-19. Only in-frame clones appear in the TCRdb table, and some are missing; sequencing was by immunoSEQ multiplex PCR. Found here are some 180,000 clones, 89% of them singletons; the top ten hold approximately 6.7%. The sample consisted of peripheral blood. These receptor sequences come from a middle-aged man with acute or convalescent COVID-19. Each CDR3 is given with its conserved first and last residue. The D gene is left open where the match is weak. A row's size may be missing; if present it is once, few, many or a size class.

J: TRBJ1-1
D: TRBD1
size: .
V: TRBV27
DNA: TGTGCCAGCACCCTGGCAGGGGGGAGCACTGAAGCTTTCTTT
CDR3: CASTLAGGSTEAFF

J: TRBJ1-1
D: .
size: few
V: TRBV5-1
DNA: TGCGCCAGCAGCCCCCCGGGACACATCACTGAAGCTTTCTTT
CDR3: CASSPPGHITEAFF

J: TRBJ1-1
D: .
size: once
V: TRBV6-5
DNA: TGTGCCAGCAGTTACTCGAGTCTGAACACTGAAGCTTTCTTT
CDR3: CASSYSSLNTEAFF

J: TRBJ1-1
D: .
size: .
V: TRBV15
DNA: TGTGCCACCAGCAGAGATCAGGGAATGACTGCTTTCTTT
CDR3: CATSRDQGMTAFF

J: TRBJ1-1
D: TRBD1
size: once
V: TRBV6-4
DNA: TGTGCCAGCAGTCCCGGGACAGGGGTAACTGAAGCTTTCTTT
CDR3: CASSPGTGVTEAFF

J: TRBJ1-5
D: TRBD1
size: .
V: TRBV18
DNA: TGTGCCAGCTCACCCGACAGGGGAGGCAATCAGCCCCAGCATTTT
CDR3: CASSPDRGGNQPQHF

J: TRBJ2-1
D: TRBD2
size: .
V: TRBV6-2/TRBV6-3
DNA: TGTGCCAGCAGTTATCCCGCCGAGGGACTAAGGTCCTACAATGAGCAGTTCTTC
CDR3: CASSYPAEGLRSYNEQFF

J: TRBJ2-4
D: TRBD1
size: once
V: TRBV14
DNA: TGTGCCAGCTCGGACAGGCCAGCCAAAAACATTCAGTACTTC
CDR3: CASSDRPAKNIQYF

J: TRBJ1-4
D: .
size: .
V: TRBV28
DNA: TGTGCCAGCTCCTCCACGGGGACAACTAATGAAAAACTGTTTTTT
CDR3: CASSSTGTTNEKLFF

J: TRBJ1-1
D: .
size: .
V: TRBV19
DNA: TGTGCCAGTAGGGTCACTGGAGCTGAAGCTTTCTTT
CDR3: CASRVTGAEAFF

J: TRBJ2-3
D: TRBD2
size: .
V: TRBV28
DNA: TGTGCCAGCAGTACGCTAGCGGGGGGGCGACGCGATACGCAGTATTTT
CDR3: CASSTLAGGRRDTQYF

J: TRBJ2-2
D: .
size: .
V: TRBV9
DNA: TGTGCCAGCAGCGCCGCCCTTGGGCGGGCCCAAGCCGGGGAGCTGTTTTTT
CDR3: CASSAALGRAQAGELFF

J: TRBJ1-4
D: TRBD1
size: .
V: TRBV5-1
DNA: TGCGCCAGCAGCTTGGGGGACAGGGACGCTGAAAAACTGTTTTTT
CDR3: CASSLGDRDAEKLFF

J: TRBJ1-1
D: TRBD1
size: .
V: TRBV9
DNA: TGTGCCAGCAGCGACGTAGGCCCCCCAGGGGGGAACACTGAAGCTTTCTTT
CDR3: CASSDVGPPGGNTEAFF

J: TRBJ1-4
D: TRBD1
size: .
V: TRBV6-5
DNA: TGTGCCAGCGGTTCAGGGGGAAACGAAAAACTGTTTTTT
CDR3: CASGSGGNEKLFF

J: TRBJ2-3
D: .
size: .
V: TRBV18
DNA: TGTGCCAGCTCACCACTAGCGGTGGGCGCAGATACGCAGTATTTT
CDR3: CASSPLAVGADTQYF

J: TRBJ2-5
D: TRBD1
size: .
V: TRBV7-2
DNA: TGTGCCAGCAGCTTACGAGGGGGCCAGTGGGAGACCCAGTACTTC
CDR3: CASSLRGGQWETQYF

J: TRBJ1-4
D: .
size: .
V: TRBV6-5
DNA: TGTGCCAGCAGCCCAAAGAGGGTTACTAATGAAAAACTGTTTTTT
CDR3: CASSPKRVTNEKLFF

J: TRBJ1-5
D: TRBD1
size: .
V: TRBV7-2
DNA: TGTGCCAGCAGCCCAGCAGGGGGAAGCAATCAGCCCCAGCATTTT
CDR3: CASSPAGGSNQPQHF

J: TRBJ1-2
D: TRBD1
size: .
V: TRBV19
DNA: TGTGCCAGTAGTAGCCTCGGACAGGGGGAGGACTATGGCTACACCTTC
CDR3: CASSSLGQGEDYGYTF

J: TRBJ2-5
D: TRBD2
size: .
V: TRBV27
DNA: TGTGCCAGCAGTACACTAGCGGGGAAGGGAGAGACCCAGTACTTC
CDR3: CASSTLAGKGETQYF

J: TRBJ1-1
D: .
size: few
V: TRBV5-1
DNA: TGCGCCAGCAGCTTAGGAGTGAACACTGAAGCTTTCTTT
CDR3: CASSLGVNTEAFF